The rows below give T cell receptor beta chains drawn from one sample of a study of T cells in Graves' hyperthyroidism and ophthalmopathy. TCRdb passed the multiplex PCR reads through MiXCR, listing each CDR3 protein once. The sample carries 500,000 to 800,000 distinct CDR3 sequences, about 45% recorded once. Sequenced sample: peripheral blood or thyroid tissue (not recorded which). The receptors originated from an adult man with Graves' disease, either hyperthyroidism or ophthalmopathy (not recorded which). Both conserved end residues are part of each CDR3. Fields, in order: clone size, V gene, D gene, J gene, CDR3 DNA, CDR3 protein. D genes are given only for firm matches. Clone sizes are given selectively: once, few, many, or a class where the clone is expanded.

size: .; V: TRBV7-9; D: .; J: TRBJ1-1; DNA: TGTGCCAGCAGCTTGGCTTCCGACAGCCTTCCCGAAGCTTTCTTT; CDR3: CASSLASDSLPEAFF
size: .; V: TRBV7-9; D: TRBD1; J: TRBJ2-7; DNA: TGTGCCAGCAGCTTCCGGGACAGGGCTCGCGAGCAGTACTTC; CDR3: CASSFRDRAREQYF
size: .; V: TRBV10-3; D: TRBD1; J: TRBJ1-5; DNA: TGTGCCATCAGTCCCTTACAGGGGTTGGGCAATCAGCCCCAGCATTTT; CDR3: CAISPLQGLGNQPQHF
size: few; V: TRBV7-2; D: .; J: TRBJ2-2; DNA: TGTGCCAGCAGCTTAGCTAGCGGTACCGGGGAGCTGTTTTTT; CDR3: CASSLASGTGELFF
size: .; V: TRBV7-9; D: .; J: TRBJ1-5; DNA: TGTGCCAGCAGCTTAGCGAATCAGCCCCAGCGTTTT; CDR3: CASSLANQPQRF
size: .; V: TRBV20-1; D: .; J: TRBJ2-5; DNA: TGCAGTGCTAGAGATGGGGCTGAGACCCAGTACTTC; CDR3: CSARDGAETQYF
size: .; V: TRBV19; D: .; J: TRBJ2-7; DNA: TGTGCCAGTAGTTCACGCCCCCCAATCGGTGGCGAGCAGTACTTC; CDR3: CASSSRPPIGGEQYF
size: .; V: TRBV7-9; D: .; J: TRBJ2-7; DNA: TGCGCCAGCAGCCAAGACCGGCATAACGAGCAGTACTTC; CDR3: CASSQDRHNEQYF
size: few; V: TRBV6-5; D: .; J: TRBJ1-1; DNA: TGTGCCAGCCGACAAAGGGCGAACACTGAAGCTTTCTTT; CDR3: CASRQRANTEAFF
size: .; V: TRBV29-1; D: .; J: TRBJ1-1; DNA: TGCAGCTTTGTTGGCAGGGCAGGGCACACTGAAGCTTTCTTT; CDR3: CSFVGRAGHTEAFF
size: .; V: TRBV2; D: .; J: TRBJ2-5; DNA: TGTGCCAGCAGTTTGGGCCCCCCGGCAGGCTGGGGATCGGCCCAGTACTTC; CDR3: CASSLGPPAGWGSAQYF
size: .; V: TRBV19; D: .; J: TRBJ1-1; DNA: TGTGCCAGTGCCGAGTTTGGGAACACTGAAGCTTTCTTT; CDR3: CASAEFGNTEAFF
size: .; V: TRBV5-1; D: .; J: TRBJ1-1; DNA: TGCGCCAGCAGCATAACGGGGGGACTGTATACTGAAGCTTTCTTT; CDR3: CASSITGGLYTEAFF
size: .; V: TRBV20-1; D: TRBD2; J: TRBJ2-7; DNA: TGCAGTGCTAGTGCACTAGCGGGGGGACGGGGCGAGCAGTACTTC; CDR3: CSASALAGGRGEQYF
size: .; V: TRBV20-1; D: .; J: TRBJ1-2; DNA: TGCAGTGCTAGACCGGGACTCATACGTGGCTACACCTTC; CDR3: CSARPGLIRGYTF
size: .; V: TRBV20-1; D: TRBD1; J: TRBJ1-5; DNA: TGCAGTGCTAGAGCGGGACAGCCAAATCAGCCCCAGCATTTT; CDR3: CSARAGQPNQPQHF
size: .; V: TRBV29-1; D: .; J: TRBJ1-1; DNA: TGCAGCCTCGGGCAGTACACTGAAGCTTTCTTT; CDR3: CSLGQYTEAFF
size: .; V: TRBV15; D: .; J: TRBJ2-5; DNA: TGTGCCACCAGCAGTGAAAATTGGGTGGGAGAGACCCAGTACTTC; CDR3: CATSSENWVGETQYF
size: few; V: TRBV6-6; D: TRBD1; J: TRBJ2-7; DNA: TGTGCCAGCAGTGACAGGGGAAATAACTACGAGCAGTACTTC; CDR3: CASSDRGNNYEQYF
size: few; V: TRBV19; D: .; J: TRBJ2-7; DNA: TGTGCCAGTAGTATGTCCAACGAGCAGTACTTC; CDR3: CASSMSNEQYF
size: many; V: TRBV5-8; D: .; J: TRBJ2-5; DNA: TGTGCCAGCAGCTTAACAGTCGAAGAGACCCAGTACTTC; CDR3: CASSLTVEETQYF
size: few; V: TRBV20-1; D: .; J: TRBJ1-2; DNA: TGCAGTGCTAGAGCTCCCACAGGGTATGGCTACACCTTC; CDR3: CSARAPTGYGYTF
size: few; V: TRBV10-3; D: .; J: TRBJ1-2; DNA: TGTGCCAGCAAGCCACCGGGACAAAACTATGGCTACACCTTC; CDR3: CASKPPGQNYGYTF
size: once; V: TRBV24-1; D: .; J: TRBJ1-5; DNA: TGTGCCACCAGTGCCTACGGTGGACAGCCCCAGCATTTT; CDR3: CATSAYGGQPQHF
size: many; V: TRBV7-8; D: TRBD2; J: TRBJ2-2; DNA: TGTGCCAGCAGCCCACGACTAGCAGACTACACCGGGGAGCTGTTTTTT; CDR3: CASSPRLADYTGELFF
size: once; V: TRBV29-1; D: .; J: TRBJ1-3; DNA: TGCAGCGTTGGAACGGGTGGCTACACCATATATTTT; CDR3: CSVGTGGYTIYF
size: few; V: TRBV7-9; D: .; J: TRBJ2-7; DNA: TGTGCCAGCAGCTTAGCGGGGGAGGCCGCCTACGAGCAGTACTTC; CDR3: CASSLAGEAAYEQYF
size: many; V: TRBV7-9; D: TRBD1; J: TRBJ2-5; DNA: TGTGCCAGCAGCTTGAGGGACAGTCAAGAGACCCAGTACTTC; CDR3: CASSLRDSQETQYF
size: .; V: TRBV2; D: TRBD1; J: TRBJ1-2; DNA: TGTGCCAGCTGGACAGGGGTTGCTGACTATGGCTACACCTTC; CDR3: CASWTGVADYGYTF
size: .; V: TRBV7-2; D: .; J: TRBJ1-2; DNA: TGTGCCAGCAGCACCGGCGGAATCTCTATCGGCTACACCTTC; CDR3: CASSTGGISIGYTF
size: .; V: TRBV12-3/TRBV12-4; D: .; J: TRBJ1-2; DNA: TGTGCCAGCAGTTCAGGGCGGGGGTACTATGGCTACACCTTC; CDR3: CASSSGRGYYGYTF
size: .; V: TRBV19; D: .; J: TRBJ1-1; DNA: TGTGCCAGTACGGGGGGTTTCACTGAAGCTTTCTTT; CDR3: CASTGGFTEAFF
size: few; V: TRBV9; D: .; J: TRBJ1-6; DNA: TGTGCCAGCAGCTCAGGGGTGAGTTCACCCCTCCACTTT; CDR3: CASSSGVSSPLHF
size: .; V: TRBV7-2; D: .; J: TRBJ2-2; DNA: TGTGCCAGCAGCTCCACAGGGTTGCCCGGGGAGCTGTTTTTT; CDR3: CASSSTGLPGELFF
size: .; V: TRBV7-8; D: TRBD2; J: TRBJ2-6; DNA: TGTGCCAGCAGCGCCGGGGGTGCGGGAGCGCTGGACTCTGGGGCCAACGTCCTGACTTTC; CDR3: CASSAGGAGALDSGANVLTF
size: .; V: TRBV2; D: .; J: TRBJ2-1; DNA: TGTGCCAGCAGTTACTCAGGGCCCCGGTCGACCCAGTTCTTC; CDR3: CASSYSGPRSTQFF
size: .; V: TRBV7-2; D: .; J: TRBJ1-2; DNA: TGTGCCAGCAGCCCCACAGGGCCCTCTTGGTATGGCTACACCTTC; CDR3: CASSPTGPSWYGYTF
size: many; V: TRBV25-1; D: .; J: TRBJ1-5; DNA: TGTGCCAGCAGTGATTGGGGGGGGTTAGGGGATCAGCCCCAGCATTTT; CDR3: CASSDWGGLGDQPQHF
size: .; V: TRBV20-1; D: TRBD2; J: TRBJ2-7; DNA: TGCAGTGCTCTCGCCGGGACTAGCTACGAGCAGTACTTC; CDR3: CSALAGTSYEQYF
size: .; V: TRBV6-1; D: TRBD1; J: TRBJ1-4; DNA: TGTGCCAGCAGGACAGGGCAGAACACTGAAAAACTGTTTTTT; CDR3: CASRTGQNTEKLFF
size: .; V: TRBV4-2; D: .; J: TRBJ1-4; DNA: TGTGCCAGCAGCCAAGATCTGGGGGGCTCGGCTAATGAAAAACTGTTTTTT; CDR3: CASSQDLGGSANEKLFF
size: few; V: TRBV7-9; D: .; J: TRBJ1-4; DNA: TGTGCCAGCAGCGCTTCGGATCTGAGAGAAAAACTGTTTTTT; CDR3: CASSASDLREKLFF
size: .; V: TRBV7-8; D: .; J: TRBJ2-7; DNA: TGTGCCAGCCGAGACAGGGAGCAGTACTTC; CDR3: CASRDREQYF
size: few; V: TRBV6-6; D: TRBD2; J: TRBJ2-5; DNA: TGTGCCAGCAGTTACGGGGAGGGTCCGGAGACCCAGTACTTC; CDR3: CASSYGEGPETQYF
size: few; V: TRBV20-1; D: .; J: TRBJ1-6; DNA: TGCAGTGCTAGAGTTGGAGGGATGAGCTCCTATAATTCACCCCTCCACTTT; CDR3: CSARVGGMSSYNSPLHF
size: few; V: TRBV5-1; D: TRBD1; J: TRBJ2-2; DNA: TGCGCCAGCAGCTTGAGAGGGGGCCTGAACACCGGGGAGCTGTTTTTT; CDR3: CASSLRGGLNTGELFF
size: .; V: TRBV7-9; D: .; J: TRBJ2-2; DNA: TGTGCCAGCAGCCCCCGGGTTAGCGGACACACCGGGGAGCTGTTTTTT; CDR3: CASSPRVSGHTGELFF
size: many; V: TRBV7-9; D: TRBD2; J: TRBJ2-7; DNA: TGTGCCAGCAGCCCCGGACTAGCGGGGTCCTACGAGCAGTACTTC; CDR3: CASSPGLAGSYEQYF
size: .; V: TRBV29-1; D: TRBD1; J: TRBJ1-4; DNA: TGCAGCGTTGCCAGGACAGGGGACGAAAAACTGTTTTTT; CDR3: CSVARTGDEKLFF
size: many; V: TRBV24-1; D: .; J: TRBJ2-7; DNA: TGTGCCACCAGTGATTGGGTAGGCATGGGGTACTACTACGAGCAGTACTTC; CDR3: CATSDWVGMGYYYEQYF
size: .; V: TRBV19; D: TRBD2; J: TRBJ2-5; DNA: TGTGTCAGTAGTGAACTAGCGGACTACCAAGAGACCCAGTACTTC; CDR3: CVSSELADYQETQYF
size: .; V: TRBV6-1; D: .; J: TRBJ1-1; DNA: TGTGCCAGCAGTGCTTTGGACAGTTGGGGAACTGAAGCTTTCTTT; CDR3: CASSALDSWGTEAFF
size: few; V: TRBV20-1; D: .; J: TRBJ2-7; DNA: TGCAGTGCTAGAGCGGGGGAATTCTCCTCCTACGAGCAGTACTTC; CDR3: CSARAGEFSSYEQYF
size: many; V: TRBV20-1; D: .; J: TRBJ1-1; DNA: TGCAGTGCTAGGGAGACAGGATTGAAGACTGAAGCTTTCTTT; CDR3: CSARETGLKTEAFF
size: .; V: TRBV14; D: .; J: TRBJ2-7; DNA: TGTGCCAGCAGCCAAGAAAAGCCCAGGCAGGACGGATACGAGCAGTACTTC; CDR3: CASSQEKPRQDGYEQYF
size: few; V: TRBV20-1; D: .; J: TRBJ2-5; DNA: TGCAGTGCTAGAGAGGACCTCCAAGAGACCCAGTACTTC; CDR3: CSAREDLQETQYF
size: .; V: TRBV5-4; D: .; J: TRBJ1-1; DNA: TGCGCCAGCAGCTGGGCACAGGGATCCCCCGAAGCTTTCTTT; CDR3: CASSWAQGSPEAFF
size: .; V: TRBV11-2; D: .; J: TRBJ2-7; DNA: TGTGCCAGCAGCCGGCCGACAGCGAGCAATGAGCAGTACTTC; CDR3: CASSRPTASNEQYF
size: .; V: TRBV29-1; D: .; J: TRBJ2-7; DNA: TGCAGCGTAGCCTACAAGGAATCATCCTACGAGCAGTACTTC; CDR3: CSVAYKESSYEQYF